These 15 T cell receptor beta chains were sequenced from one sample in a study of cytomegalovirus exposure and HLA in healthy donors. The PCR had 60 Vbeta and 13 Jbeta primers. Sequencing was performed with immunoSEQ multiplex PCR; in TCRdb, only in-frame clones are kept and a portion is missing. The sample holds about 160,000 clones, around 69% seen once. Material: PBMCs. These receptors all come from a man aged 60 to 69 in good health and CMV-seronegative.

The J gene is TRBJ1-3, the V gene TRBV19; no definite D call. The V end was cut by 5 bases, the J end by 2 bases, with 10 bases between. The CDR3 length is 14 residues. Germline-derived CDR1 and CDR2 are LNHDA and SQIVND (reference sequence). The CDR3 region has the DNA TGTGCCAGTAGTGTCCTCTCGGCTGGAAACACCATATATTTT. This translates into CASSVLSAGNTIYF.

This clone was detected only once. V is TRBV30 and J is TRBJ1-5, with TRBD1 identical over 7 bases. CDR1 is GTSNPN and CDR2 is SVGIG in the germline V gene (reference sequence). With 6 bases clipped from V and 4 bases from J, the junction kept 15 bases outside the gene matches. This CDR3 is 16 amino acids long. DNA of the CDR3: TGTGCCTGCACCCCTCCTTCAGGCAGGGGGAATCAGCCCCAGCATTTT. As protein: CACTPPSGRGNQPQHF.

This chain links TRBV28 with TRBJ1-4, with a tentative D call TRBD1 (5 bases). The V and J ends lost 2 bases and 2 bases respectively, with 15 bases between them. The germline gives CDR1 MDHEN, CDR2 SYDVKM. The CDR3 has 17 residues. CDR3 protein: CASSLAPPGNTNEKLFF. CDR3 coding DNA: TGTGCCAGCAGTTTAGCCCCACCAGGGAACACTAATGAAAAACTGTTTTTT. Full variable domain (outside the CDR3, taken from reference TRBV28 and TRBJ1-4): DVKVTQSSRYLVKRTGEKVFLECVQDMDHENMFWYRQDPGLGLRLIYFSYDVKMKEKGDIPEGYSVSREKKERFSLILESASTNQTSMYLCASSLAPPGNTNEKLFFGSGTQLSVL.

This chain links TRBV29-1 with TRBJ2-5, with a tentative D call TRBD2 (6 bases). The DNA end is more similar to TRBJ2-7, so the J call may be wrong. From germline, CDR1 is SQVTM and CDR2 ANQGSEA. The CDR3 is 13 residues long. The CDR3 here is CSVASQEGYEQYF. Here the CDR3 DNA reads TGCAGCGTTGCCTCACAGGAGGGCTACGAGCAGTACTTC.

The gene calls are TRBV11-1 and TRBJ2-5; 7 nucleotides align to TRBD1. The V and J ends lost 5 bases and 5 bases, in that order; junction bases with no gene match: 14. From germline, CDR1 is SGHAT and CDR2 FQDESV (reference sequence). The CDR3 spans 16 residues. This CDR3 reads CASSLRQGPTRETQYF. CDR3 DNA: TGTGCCAGCAGCCTTAGACAGGGACCAACCCGGGAGACCCAGTACTTC.

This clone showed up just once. This chain's CDR3 is CASRKRGQTYEQYF. Here the CDR3 DNA reads TGTGCCAGCAGAAAGAGGGGACAGACCTACGAGCAGTACTTC. This sequence joins TRBV27 and TRBJ2-7, with 7 bases identical to TRBD1. CDR3 length: 14 residues. Per the germline V gene, CDR1 is MNHEY and CDR2 is SMNVEV (reference sequence). Trimming removed 6 bases from V and 2 bases from J; junction bases left unmatched: 7.

The CDR3, as DNA: TGTGCCAGCAGCCCGGGGGACCGAACCCTAGGGACTCAGCCCCAGCATTTT. Its protein is CASSPGDRTLGTQPQHF. The rearrangement uses TRBV5-5 and TRBJ1-5, with D possibly TRBD1 on 5 matching bases. The V end was cut by 4 bases, the J end by 6 bases, with 23 bases between. In germline, CDR1 is SGHKS, CDR2 YYEKEE (reference sequence). The CDR3 is 17 amino acids.

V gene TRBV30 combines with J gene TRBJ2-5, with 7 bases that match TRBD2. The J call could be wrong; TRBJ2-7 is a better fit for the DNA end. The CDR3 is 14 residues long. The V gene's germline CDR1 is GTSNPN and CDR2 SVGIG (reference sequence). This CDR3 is CAWSVLAKTYEQYF. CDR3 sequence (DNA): TGTGCCTGGAGCGTACTAGCGAAAACCTACGAGCAGTACTTC.

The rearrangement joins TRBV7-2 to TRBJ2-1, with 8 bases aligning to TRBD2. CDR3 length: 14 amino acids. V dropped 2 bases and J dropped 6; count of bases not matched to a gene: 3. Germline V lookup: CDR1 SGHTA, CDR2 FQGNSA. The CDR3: CASSLLLAGNEQFF. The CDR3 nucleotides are TGTGCCAGCAGCTTACTGCTAGCGGGCAATGAGCAGTTCTTC.

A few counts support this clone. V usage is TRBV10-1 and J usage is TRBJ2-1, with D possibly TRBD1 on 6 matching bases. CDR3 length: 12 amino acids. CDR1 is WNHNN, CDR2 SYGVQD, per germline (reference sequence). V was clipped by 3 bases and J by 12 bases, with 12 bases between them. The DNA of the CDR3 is TGCGCCAGCAGTGAAAGGCAGGGGTTGCAGTTCTTC. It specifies CASSERQGLQFF.

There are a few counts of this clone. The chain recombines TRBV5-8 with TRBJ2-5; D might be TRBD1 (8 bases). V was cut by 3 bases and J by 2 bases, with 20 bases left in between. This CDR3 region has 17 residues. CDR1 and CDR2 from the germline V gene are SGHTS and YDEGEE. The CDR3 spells CASSSGQGGGTQETQYF. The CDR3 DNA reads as TGTGCCAGCAGCTCAGGACAGGGAGGGGGAACTCAAGAGACCCAGTACTTC.

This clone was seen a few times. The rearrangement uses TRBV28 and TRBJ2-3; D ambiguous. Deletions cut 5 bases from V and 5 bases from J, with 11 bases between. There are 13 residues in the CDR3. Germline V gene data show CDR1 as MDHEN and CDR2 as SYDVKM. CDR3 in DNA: TGTGCCAGCAGTCCCCCTTCCCGAGATACGCAGTATTTT. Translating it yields CASSPPSRDTQYF.

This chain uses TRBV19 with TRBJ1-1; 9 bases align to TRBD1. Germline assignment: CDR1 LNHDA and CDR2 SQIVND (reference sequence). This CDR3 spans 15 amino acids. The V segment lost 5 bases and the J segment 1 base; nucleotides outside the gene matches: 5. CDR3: CASSPGTGTNTEAFF. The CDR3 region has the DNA TGTGCCAGTAGTCCCGGGACAGGGACGAACACTGAAGCTTTCTTT.

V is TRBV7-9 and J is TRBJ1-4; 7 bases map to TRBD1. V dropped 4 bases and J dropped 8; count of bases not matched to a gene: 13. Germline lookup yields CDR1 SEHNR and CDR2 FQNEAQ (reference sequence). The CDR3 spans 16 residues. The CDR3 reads CASSSAGEGALEKLFF. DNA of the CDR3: TGTGCCAGCAGCTCCGCAGGAGAGGGGGCGTTGGAAAAACTGTTTTTT. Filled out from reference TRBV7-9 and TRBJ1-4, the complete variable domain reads DTGVSQNPRHKITKRGQNVTFRCDPISEHNRLYWYRQTLGQGPEFLTYFQNEAQLEKSRLLSDRFSAERPKGSFSTLEIQRTEQGDSAMYLCASSSAGEGALEKLFFGSGTQLSVL.

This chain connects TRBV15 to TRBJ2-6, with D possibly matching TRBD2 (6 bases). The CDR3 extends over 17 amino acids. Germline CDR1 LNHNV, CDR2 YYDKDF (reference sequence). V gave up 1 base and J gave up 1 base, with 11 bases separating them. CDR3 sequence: CATSRAGGESGANVLTF. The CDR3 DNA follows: TGTGCCACCAGCAGAGCCGGGGGAGAGTCTGGGGCCAACGTCCTGACTTTC.